This T cell receptor (beta chain) was captured in a study of blood T cell repertoires in COVID-19. Study details: COVID-19 samples from acute and convalescent phases originated in the United States, Italy and Spain.

The CDR3 runs 13 residues. Trimming pared 6 bases from V and 5 bases from J, leaving 10 bases between. CDR1 and CDR2 (germline): MDHEN, SYDVKM. Under the authors' procedure: Reference gene primers were amplified, and this amplification served to estimate nucleated cell counts. Some clones are missing from TCRdb's copy, which holds only in-frame ones; the method was immunoSEQ multiplex PCR. V and J calls and clone size are given by that table; D and trimming were obtained from the DNA. The sample gives 130,000 to 150,000 clones, 84% of which show up once; less than 6% is in the top ten. The specimen was PBMCs or T cells enriched from blood (not recorded which). The TCR sequence derives from a woman in her forties or fifties who had been exposed to COVID-19. The rearrangement uses TRBV28 and TRBJ2-2, with D possibly matching TRBD1 (5 bases). The DNA for the CDR3 is TGTGCCAGCAGCCAGGGTCGGACCGGGGAGCTGTTTTTT. Amino acid sequence: CASSQGRTGELFF.